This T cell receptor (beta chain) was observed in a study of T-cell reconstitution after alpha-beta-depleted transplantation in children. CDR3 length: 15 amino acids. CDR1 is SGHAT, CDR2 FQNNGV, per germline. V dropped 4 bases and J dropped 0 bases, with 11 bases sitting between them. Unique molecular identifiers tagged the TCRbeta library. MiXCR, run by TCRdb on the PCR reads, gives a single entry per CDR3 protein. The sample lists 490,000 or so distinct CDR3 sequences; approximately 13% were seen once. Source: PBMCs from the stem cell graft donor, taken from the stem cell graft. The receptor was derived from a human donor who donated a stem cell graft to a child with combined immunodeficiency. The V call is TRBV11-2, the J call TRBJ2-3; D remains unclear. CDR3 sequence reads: CASSSIGRSTDTQYF. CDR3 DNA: TGTGCCAGCAGCTCAATAGGCCGAAGCACAGATACGCAGTATTTT.